The entry below describes one T cell receptor beta chain. The V gene end was trimmed by 4 bases and the J gene end by 4 bases; junction bases not matched to a gene: 22. CDR3 length: 20 residues. Germline CDR1 SGHRS, CDR2 YFSETQ. The sample is drawn from a study of blood T cell repertoires in COVID-19. At the level of the study: From the United States, Italy and Spain came samples of acute and convalescent COVID-19. The cDNA or gDNA used as material had been derived from T cells, B-cell-depleted T cells, or PBMCs.

Generated by immunoSEQ multiplex PCR, the TCRdb table keeps only in-frame clones and is missing some. The sample lists under 250,000 clones; nearly 90% were seen once. The sample taken for sequencing was peripheral blood. This sequence joins TRBV5-1 and TRBJ2-3; 9 bases align to TRBD2. This receptor was obtained from a man younger than 35 with active or convalescent COVID-19. Here the CDR3 DNA reads TGCGCCAGCAGCCCCACACCCTCACGGCTAGCGGGAAGAGGGCCAGATACGCAGTATTTT. Its protein is CASSPTPSRLAGRGPDTQYF. Supplemented by reference TRBV5-1 and TRBJ2-3, the full variable domain reads KAGVTQTPRYLIKTRGQQVTLSCSPISGHRSVSWYQQTPGQGLQFLFEYFSETQRNKGNFPGRFSGRQFSNSRSEMNVSTLELGDSALYLCASSPTPSRLAGRGPDTQYFGPGTRLTVL.